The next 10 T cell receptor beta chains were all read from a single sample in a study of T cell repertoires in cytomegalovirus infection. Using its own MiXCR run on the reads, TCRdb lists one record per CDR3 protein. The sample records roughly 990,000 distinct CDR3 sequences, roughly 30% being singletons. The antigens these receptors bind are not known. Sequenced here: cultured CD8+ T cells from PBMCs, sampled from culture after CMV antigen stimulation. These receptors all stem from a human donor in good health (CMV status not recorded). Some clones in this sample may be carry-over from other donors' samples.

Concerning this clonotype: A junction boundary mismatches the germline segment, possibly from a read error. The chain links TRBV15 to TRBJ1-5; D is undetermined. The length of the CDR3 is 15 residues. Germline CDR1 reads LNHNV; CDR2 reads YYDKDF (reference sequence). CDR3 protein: CATSRDRGVGQPKHF. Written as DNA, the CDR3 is TGTGCCACCAGCAGAGATCGGGGAGTAGGTCAGCCCAAGCATTTT. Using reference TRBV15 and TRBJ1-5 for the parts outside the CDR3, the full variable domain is DAMVIQNPRYQVTQFGKPVTLSCSQTLNHNVMYWYQQKSSQAPKLLFHYYDKDFNNEADTPDNFQSRRPNTSFCFLDIRSPGLGDTAMYLCATSRDRGVGQPKHFGDGTRLSIL.

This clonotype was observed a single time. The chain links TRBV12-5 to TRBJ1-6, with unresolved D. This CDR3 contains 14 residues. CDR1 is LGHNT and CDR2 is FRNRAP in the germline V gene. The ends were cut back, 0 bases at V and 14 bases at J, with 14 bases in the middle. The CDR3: CASGLVPGPGALHF. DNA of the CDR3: TGTGCTAGTGGTTTGGTTCCAGGCCCCGGGGCCCTCCACTTT.

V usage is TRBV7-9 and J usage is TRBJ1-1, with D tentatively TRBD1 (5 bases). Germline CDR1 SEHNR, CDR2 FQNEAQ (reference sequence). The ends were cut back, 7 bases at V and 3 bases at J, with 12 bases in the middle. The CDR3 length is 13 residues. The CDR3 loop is CASKYWGDTEAFF. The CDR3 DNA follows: TGTGCCAGCAAATATTGGGGGGACACTGAAGCTTTCTTT.

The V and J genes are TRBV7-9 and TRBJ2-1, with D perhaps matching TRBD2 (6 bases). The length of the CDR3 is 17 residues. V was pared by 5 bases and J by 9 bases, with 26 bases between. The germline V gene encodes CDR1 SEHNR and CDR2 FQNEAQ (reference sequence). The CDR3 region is CASSPIGWGVNLREQFF. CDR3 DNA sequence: TGTGCCAGCAGCCCGATAGGGTGGGGGGTCAATCTTCGTGAGCAGTTCTTC.

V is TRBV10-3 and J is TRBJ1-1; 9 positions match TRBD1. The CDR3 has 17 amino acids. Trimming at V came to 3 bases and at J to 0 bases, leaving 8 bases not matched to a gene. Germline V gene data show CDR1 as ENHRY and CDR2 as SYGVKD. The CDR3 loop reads CAISDPGTGLMNTEAFF. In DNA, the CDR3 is TGTGCCATCAGTGACCCCGGGACAGGGCTCATGAACACTGAAGCTTTCTTT.

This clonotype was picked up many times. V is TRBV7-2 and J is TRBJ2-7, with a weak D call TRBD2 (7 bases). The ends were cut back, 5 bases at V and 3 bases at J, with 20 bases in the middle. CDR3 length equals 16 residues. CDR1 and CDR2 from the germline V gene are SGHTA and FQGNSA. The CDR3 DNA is TGTGCCAGCAGCCCTGGGGGGGCGGCGAACAGCTACGAGCAGTACGTC. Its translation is CASSPGGAANSYEQYV.

The CDR3 region has the DNA TGTGCCAGCAGCTTAAATGGACAGGCAAATTCACCCCTCCACTTT. Translated: CASSLNGQANSPLHF. The J gene is TRBJ1-6, the V gene TRBV7-6; TRBD1 matches 7 bases. The CDR3 totals 15 residues. J gave up 7 bases and V 2 bases, and 5 bases lay outside the gene matches. Germline V gene sequence: CDR1 SGHVS, CDR2 FNYEAQ. Combining the CDR3 with reference TRBV7-6 and TRBJ1-6 gives the whole variable domain GAGVSQSPRYKVTKRGQDVALRCDPISGHVSLYWYRQALGQGPEFLTYFNYEAQQDKSGLPNDRFSAERPEGSISTLTIQRTEQRDSAMYRCASSLNGQANSPLHFGNGTRLTVT.

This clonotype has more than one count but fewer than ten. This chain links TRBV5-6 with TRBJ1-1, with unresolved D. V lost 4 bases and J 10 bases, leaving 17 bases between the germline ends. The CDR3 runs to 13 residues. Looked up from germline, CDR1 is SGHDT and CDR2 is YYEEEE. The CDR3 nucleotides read TGTGCCAGCAGCGAGCCCTCGGGTTGGGGAGCTTTCTTT. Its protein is CASSEPSGWGAFF.

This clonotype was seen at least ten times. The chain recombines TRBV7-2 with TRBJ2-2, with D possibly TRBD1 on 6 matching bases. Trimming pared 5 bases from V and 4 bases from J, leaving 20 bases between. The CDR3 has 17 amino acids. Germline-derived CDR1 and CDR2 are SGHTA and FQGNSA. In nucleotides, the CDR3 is TGTGCCAGCAGCATAACCCCCCCCGGGACATCCACCGGGGAGCTGTTTTTT. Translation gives CASSITPPGTSTGELFF.

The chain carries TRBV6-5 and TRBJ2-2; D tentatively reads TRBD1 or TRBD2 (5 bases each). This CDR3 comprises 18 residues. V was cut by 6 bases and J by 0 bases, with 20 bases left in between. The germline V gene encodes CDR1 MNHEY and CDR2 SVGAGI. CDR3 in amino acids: CASRAGTYYFANTGELFF. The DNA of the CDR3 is TGTGCCAGCAGGGCCGGGACCTACTATTTCGCGAACACCGGGGAGCTGTTTTTT.